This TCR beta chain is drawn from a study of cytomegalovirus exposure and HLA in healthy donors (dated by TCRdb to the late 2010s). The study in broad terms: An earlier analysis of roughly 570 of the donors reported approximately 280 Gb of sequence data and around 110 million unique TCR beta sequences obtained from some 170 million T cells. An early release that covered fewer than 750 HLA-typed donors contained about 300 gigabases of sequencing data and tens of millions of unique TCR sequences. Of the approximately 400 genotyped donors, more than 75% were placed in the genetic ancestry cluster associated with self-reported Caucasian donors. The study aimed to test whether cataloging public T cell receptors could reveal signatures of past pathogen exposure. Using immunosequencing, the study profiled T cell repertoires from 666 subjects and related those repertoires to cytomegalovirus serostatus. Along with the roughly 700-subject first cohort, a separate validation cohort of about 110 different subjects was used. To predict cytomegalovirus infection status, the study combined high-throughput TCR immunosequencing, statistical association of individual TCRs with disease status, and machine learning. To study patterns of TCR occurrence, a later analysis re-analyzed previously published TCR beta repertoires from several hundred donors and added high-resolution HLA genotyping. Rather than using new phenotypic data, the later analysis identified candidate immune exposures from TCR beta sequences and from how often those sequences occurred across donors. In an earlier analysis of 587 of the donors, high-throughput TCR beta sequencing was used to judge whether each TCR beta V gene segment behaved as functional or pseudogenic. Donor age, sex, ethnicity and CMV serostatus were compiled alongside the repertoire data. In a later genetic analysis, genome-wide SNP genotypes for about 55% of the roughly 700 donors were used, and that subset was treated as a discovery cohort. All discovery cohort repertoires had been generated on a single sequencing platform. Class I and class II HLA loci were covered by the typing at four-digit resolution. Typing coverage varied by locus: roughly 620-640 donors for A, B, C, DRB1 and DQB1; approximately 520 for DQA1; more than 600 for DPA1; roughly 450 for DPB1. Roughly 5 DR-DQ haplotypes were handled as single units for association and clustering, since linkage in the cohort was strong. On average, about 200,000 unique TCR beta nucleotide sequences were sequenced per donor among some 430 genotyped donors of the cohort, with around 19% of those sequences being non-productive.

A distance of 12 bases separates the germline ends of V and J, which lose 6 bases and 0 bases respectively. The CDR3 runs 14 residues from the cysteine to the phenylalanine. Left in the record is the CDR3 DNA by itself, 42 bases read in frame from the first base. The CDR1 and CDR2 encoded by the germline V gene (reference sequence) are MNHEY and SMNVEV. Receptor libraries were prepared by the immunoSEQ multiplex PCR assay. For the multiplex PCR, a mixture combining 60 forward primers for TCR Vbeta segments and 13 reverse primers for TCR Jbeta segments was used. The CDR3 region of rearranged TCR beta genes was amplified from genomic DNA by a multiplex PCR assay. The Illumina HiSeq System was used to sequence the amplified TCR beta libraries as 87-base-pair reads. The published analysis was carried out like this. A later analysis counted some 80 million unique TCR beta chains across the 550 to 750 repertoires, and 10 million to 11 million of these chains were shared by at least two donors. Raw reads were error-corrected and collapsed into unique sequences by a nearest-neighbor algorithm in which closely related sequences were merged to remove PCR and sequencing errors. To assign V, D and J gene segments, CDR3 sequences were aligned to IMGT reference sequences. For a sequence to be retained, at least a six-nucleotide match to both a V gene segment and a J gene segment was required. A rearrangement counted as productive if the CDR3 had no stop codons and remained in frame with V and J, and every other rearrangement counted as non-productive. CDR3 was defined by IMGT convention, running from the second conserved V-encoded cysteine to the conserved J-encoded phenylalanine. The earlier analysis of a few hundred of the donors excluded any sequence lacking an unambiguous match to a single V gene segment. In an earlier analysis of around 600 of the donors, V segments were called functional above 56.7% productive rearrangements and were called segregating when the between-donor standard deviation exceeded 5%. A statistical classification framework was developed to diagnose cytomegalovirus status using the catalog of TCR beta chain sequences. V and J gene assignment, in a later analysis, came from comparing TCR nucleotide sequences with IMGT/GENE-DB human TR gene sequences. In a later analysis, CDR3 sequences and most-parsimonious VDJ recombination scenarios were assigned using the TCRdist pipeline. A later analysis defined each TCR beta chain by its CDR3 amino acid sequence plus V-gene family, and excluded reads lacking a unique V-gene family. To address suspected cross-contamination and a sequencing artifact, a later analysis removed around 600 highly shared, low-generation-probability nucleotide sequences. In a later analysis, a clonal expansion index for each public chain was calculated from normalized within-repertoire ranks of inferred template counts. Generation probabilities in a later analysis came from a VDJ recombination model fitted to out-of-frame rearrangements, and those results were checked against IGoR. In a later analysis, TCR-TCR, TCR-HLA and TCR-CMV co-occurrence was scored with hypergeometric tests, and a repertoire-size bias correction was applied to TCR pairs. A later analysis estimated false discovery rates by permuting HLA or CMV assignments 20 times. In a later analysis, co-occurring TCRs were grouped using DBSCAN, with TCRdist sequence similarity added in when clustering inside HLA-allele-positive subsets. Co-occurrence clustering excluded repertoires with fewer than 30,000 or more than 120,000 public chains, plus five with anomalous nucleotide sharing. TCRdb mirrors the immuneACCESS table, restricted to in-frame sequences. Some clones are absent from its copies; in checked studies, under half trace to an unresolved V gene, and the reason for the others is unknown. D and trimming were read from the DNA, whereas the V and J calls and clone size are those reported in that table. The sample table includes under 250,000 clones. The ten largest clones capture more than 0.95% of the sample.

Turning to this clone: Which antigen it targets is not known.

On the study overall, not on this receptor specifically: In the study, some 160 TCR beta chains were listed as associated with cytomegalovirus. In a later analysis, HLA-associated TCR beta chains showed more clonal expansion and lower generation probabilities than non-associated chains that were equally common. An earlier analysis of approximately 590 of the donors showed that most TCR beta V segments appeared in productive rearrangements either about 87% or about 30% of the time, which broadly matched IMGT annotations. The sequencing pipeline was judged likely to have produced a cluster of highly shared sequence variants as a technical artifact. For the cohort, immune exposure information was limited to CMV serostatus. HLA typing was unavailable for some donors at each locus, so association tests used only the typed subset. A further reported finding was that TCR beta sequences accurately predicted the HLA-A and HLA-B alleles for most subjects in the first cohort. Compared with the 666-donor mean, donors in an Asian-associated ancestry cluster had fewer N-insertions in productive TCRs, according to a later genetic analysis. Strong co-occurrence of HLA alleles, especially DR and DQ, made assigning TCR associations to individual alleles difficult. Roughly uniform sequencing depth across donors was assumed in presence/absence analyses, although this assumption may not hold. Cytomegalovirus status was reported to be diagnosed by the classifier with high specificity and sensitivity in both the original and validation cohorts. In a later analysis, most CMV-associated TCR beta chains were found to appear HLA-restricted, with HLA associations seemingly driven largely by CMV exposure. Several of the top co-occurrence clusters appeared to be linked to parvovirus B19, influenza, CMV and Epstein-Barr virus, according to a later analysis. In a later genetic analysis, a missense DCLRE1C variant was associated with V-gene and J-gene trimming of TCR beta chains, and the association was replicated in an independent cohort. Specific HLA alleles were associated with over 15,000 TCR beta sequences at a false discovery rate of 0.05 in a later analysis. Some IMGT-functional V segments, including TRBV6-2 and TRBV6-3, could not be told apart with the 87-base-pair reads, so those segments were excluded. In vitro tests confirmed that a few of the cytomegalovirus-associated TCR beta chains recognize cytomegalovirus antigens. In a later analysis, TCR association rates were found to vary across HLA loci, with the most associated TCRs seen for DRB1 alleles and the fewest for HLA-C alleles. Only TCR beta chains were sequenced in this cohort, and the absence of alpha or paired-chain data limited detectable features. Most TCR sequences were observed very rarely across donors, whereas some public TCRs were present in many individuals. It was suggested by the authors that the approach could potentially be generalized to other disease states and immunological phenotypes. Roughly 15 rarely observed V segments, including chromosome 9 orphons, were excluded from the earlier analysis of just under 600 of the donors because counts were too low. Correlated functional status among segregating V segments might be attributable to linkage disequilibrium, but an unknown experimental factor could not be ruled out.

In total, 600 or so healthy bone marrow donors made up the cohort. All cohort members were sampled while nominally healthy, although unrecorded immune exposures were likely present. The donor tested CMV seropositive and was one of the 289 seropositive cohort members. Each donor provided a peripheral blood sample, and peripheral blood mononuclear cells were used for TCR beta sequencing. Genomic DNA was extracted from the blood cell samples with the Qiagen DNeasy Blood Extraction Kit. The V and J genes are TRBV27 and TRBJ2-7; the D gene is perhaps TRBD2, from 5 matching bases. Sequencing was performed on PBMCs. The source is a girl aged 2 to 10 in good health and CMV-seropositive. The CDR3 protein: CASSLTGSSYEQYF. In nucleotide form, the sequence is TGTGCCAGCAGCCTGACGGGGAGCTCCTACGAGCAGTACTTC.